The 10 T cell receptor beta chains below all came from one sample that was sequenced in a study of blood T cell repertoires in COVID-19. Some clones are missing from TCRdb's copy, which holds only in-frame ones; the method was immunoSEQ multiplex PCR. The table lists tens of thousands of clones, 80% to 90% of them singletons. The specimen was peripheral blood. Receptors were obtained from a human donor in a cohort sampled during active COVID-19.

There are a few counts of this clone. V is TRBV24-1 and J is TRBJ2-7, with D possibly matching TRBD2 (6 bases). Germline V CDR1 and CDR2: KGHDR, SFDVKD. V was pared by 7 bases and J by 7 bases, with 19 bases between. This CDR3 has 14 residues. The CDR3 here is CATRVGRREMEQYF. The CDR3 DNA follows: TGTGCCACCAGGGTCGGCCGGAGGGAAATGGAGCAGTACTTC.

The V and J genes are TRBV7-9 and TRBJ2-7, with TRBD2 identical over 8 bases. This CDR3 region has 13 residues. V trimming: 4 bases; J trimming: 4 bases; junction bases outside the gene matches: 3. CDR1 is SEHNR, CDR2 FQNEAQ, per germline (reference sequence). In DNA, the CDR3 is TGTGCCAGCAGCTCGGGACTAGAATACGAGCAGTACTTC. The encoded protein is CASSSGLEYEQYF.

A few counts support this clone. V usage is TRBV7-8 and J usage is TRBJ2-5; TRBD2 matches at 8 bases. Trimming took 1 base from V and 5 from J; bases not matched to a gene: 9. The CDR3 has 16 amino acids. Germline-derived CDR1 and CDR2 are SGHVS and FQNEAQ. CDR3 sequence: CASSLEVAGTWETQYF. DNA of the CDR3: TGTGCCAGCAGCTTAGAGGTAGCGGGGACGTGGGAGACCCAGTACTTC.

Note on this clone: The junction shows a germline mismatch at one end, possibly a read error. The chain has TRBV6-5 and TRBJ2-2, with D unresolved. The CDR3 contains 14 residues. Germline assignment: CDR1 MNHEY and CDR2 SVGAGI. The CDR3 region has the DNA TGTGCCAGCAGTAACTCCGCGAACACCGGGGAGCTGTTTTTT. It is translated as CASSNSANTGELFF.

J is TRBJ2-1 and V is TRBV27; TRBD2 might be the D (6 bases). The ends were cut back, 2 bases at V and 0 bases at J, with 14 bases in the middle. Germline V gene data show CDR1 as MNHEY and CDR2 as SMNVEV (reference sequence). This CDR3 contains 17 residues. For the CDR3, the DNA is TGTGCCAGCAGTTTAGATGGCGCCGGGGGCTCCTACAATGAGCAGTTCTTC. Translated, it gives CASSLDGAGGSYNEQFF.

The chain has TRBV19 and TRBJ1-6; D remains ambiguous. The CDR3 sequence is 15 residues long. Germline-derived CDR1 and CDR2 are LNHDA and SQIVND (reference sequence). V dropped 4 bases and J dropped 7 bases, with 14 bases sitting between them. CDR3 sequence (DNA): TGTGCCAGTAGTAGGTCCGGCAAACAGAATTCACCCCTCCACTTT. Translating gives CASSRSGKQNSPLHF.

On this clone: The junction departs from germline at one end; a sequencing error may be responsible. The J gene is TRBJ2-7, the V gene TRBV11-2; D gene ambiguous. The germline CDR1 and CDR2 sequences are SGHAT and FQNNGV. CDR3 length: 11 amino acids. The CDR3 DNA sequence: TGCTGTTCGGGTAGAGGTCCCGAGCAGTACTTC. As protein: CCSGRGPEQYF.

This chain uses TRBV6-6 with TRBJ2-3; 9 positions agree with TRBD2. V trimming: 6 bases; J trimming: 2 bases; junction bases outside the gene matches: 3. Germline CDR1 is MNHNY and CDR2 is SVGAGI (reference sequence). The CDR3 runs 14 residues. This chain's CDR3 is CASSPSGTTDTQYF. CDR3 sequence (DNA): TGTGCCAGCAGCCCTAGCGGGACCACAGATACGCAGTATTTT.

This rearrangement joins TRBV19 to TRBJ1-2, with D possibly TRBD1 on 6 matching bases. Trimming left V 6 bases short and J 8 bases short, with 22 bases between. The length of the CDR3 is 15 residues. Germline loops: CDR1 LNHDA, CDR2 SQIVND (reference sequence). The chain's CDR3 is CASSLRDRPTIGYTF. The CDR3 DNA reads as TGTGCCAGTAGCCTTCGCGACAGGCCAACTATCGGCTACACCTTC.

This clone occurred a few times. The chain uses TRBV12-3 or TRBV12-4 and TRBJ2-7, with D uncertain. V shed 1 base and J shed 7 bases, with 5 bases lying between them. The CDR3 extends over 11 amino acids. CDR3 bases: TGTGCCAGCAGTTTAGGACAAGAGCAGTACTTC. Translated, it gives CASSLGQEQYF.